What follows are 30 T cell receptor beta chains derived from one specimen sequenced in a study of shared clonotypes between healthy human individuals. The repertoire was sequenced with immunoSEQ multiplex PCR; TCRdb's copy has only in-frame clones and lacks some. The sample has 1,400,000 or so clones, 98% seen once; the top ten hold over 0.3%. Input material: naive CD4+ T cells sorted from blood. Subset noted: CD45RA+ positively selected. These receptor sequences come from a man between 25 and 39 years old in good health.

As regards this clone: Additional DNA sequences in this sample encode the identical CDR3. The chain joins TRBV2 to TRBJ2-5; TRBD1 matches at 9 bases. Per the germline V gene, CDR1 is SNHLY and CDR2 is FYNNEI. Unmatched junction bases numbered 3, after V lost 6 bases and J lost 4 bases. The CDR3 has 13 residues. CDR3 nucleotides: TGTGCCAGCAGGGACAGGGGACGAGAGACCCAGTACTTC. The encoded protein is CASRDRGRETQYF.

The chain employs TRBV11-1 and TRBJ2-7; the D is unclear. Germline V lookup: CDR1 SGHAT, CDR2 FQDESV (reference sequence). V was clipped by 4 bases and J by 2 bases, with 9 bases between them. CDR3 size: 13 residues. The CDR3 DNA is TGTGCCAGCAGCTCGTCAAAAACCTACGAGCAGTACTTC. It encodes CASSSSKTYEQYF.

This chain joins TRBV7-9 and TRBJ2-7; 8 positions match TRBD1. V gave up 3 bases and J gave up 2 bases; unmatched junction bases: 3. Looked up from germline, CDR1 is SEHNR and CDR2 is FQNEAQ (reference sequence). The CDR3 has 14 amino acids. The CDR3 DNA sequence: TGTGCCAGCAGCTTTTTGGGACAGGCCTACGAGCAGTACTTC. It encodes CASSFLGQAYEQYF.

The rearrangement joins TRBV28 to TRBJ2-2; possibly TRBD2 for D (5 bases). In germline, CDR1 is MDHEN, CDR2 SYDVKM. The V gene lost 6 bases and the J gene lost 5 bases, with 7 bases spanning the gap. The CDR3 is 12 amino acids. The DNA of the CDR3 is TGTGCCAGCAGCTGGACTACCGGGGAGCTGTTTTTT. Translated: CASSWTTGELFF.

A note on this clone: This specimen includes other DNA sequences encoding the same CDR3. The chain links TRBV5-1 to TRBJ2-1; D gene unclear. Germline loops: CDR1 SGHRS, CDR2 YFSETQ. This CDR3 spans 13 amino acids. V shed 0 bases and J shed 9 bases, with 10 bases lying between them. In DNA form, the CDR3 reads TGCGCCAGCAGCTTGGAACGAGGTGGTGAGCAGTTCTTC. Translation gives CASSLERGGEQFF.

This chain links TRBV18 with TRBJ1-5; 10 bases align to TRBD1. The germline V gene has CDR1 KGHSH and CDR2 LQKENI. This CDR3 is built from 14 residues. Trimming removed 3 bases from V and 6 bases from J; junction bases left unmatched: 2. The CDR3 reads CASSPDRGAQPQHF. As DNA, the CDR3 is TGTGCCAGCTCACCGGACAGGGGGGCTCAGCCCCAGCATTTT.

The chain employs TRBV23-1 and TRBJ1-1; a possible D gene is TRBD1 (5 bases). Being an ORF, TRBV23-1 has a function that is uncertain. V lost 0 bases, J lost 0 bases, and 17 bases lay in between. The length of the CDR3 is 18 residues. In nucleotides, the CDR3 is TGCGCCAGCAGTCAATCCAGGGTCAGGTGGGGGGTGAACACTGAAGCTTTCTTT. This encodes CASSQSRVRWGVNTEAFF.

The V call is TRBV9, the J call TRBJ1-2; D perhaps matches TRBD1 (6 bases). There are 15 residues in the CDR3. Germline lookup yields CDR1 SGDLS and CDR2 YYNGEE. V dropped 5 bases and J dropped 1 base, with 15 bases sitting between them. CDR3 nucleotides: TGTGCCAGCAGTTCCGAGGGGGGCGGTAACTATGGCTACACCTTC. It encodes CASSSEGGGNYGYTF. The full variable domain, its missing parts supplied by reference TRBV9 and TRBJ1-2, is DSGVTQTPKHLITATGQRVTLRCSPRSGDLSVYWYQQSLDQGLQFLIQYYNGEERAKGNILERFSAQQFPDLHSELNLSSLELGDSALYFCASSSEGGGNYGYTFGSGTRLTVV.

The table lists this clone with a count of one. This chain joins TRBV5-1 and TRBJ2-2; no firm D call. CDR1 is SGHRS and CDR2 is YFSETQ in the germline V gene. V was shortened by 5 bases and J by 7 bases, with 12 bases between the two germline ends. The CDR3 is 13 residues long. The CDR3 loop reads CASSPSEHGELFF. The CDR3 coding sequence is TGCGCCAGCAGTCCGAGCGAGCACGGGGAGCTGTTTTTT.

In DNA form, the CDR3 reads TGCGCCAGCAGCCCGTGGGGAAGTAGCGGGAGTTTCACAGATACGCAGTATTTT. Translated: CASSPWGSSGSFTDTQYF. This chain joins TRBV5-1 and TRBJ2-3, with 9 nucleotides matching TRBD2. V trimming: 4 bases; J trimming: 2 bases; junction bases outside the gene matches: 14. The CDR3 contains 18 residues. CDR1 is SGHRS and CDR2 is YFSETQ in the germline V gene.

This chain uses TRBV2 with TRBJ1-5; maybe TRBD1 (6 bases). Trimming took 4 bases from V and 7 from J, leaving 14 bases between them. Germline V gives CDR1 SNHLY, CDR2 FYNNEI. CDR3 length: 14 amino acids. The DNA for the CDR3 is TGTGCCAGCAGTGGGGGCAGGGGCGACCAGCCCCAGCATTTT. Amino acid sequence: CASSGGRGDQPQHF.

The chain employs TRBV6-5 and TRBJ2-1, with 8 bases fitting TRBD2. Germline V CDR1 and CDR2: MNHEY, SVGAGI. After removal of 1 base from V and 5 bases from J, the junction contained 1 base not matched to a gene. CDR3 length equals 14 residues. The CDR3 here is CASSYFSGNNEQFF. In DNA, the CDR3 is TGTGCCAGCAGTTACTTTAGCGGGAACAATGAGCAGTTCTTC.

The CDR3 loop reads CASSLSQAKPSSSYNEQFF. Here the CDR3 DNA reads TGCGCCAGCAGCTTGTCCCAGGCGAAACCCTCGAGCTCCTACAATGAGCAGTTCTTC. The chain employs TRBV5-1 and TRBJ2-1, with D uncertain. Germline lookup yields CDR1 SGHRS and CDR2 YFSETQ. The CDR3 covers 19 residues. The V end lost 1 base, the J end lost 0 bases, and 20 bases lay between the germline ends. Full variable domain (outside the CDR3, taken from reference TRBV5-1 and TRBJ2-1): KAGVTQTPRYLIKTRGQQVTLSCSPISGHRSVSWYQQTPGQGLQFLFEYFSETQRNKGNFPGRFSGRQFSNSRSEMNVSTLELGDSALYLCASSLSQAKPSSSYNEQFFGPGTRLTVL.

This sequence joins TRBV28 and TRBJ1-4; maybe TRBD1 (5 bases). Germline CDR1 is MDHEN and CDR2 is SYDVKM. The CDR3 is 12 amino acids. The ends were cut back, 10 bases at V and 8 bases at J, with 14 bases in the middle. CDR3 amino acids: CATWDPGEKLFF. CDR3 in DNA: TGTGCCACCTGGGACCCGGGGGAAAAACTGTTTTTT.

This rearrangement joins TRBV28 to TRBJ2-2; the D gene is possibly TRBD1 (8 bases). CDR3 length: 18 residues. The germline V and J ends were trimmed by 5 bases and 4 bases, with 23 bases remaining between them. Germline lookup yields CDR1 MDHEN and CDR2 SYDVKM. CDR3 nucleotide sequence: TGTGCCAGCAGTGCGACAGGGGTGCTAGCGGACATCACCGGGGAGCTGTTTTTT. This encodes CASSATGVLADITGELFF.

This clone was detected once. CDR3 in amino acids: CASSLIRSRNGYTF. DNA of the CDR3: TGTGCCAGCAGTTTAATAAGGTCTCGGAATGGCTACACCTTC. V is TRBV28 and J is TRBJ1-2; unclear D gene. V lost 2 bases and J lost 6, with 13 bases in between. This CDR3 region has 14 residues. From germline, CDR1 is MDHEN and CDR2 SYDVKM.

The rearrangement uses TRBV4-2 and TRBJ1-5; weak D call: TRBD1 (6 bases). V was shortened by 1 base and J by 7 bases, with 11 bases between the two germline ends. Germline loops: CDR1 LGHNA, CDR2 YNFKEQ. The CDR3 consists of 14 residues. As DNA, the CDR3 is TGTGCCAGCAGCCAAGTCCTCCAGGGGCAGCCCCAGCATTTT. Translation gives CASSQVLQGQPQHF.

V is TRBV28 and J is TRBJ1-4, with D possibly being TRBD1 (5 bases). This CDR3 has 14 amino acids. V was trimmed by 6 bases and J by 5 bases, leaving 13 bases between them. Germline V gives CDR1 MDHEN, CDR2 SYDVKM. This CDR3 reads CASSIRQRNEKLFF. The DNA of the CDR3 is TGTGCCAGCAGCATACGACAGAGGAATGAAAAACTGTTTTTT.

The chain recombines TRBV7-9 with TRBJ2-5; the D is unclear. Trimming shortened V by 1 base and J by 5 bases, and 11 bases separated the two germline ends. CDR1 SEHNR and CDR2 FQNEAQ come from the germline V gene (reference sequence). The CDR3 is made up of 14 amino acids. DNA for the CDR3: TGTGCCAGCAGCTTAGGGTCGGATCGGGAGACCCAGTACTTC. Translated: CASSLGSDRETQYF.

V and J are TRBV5-1 and TRBJ2-7; 10 nucleotides agree with TRBD1. Germline V gene lookup returns CDR1 SGHRS and CDR2 YFSETQ. The CDR3 consists of 15 residues. With 1 base clipped from V and 3 bases from J, the junction kept 4 bases outside the gene matches. The CDR3 here is CASSLRTGGHYEQYF. The CDR3 coding sequence is TGCGCCAGCAGCTTGAGGACAGGGGGACACTACGAGCAGTACTTC. The variable domain in full, with the rest retrieved from reference TRBV5-1 and TRBJ2-7, is KAGVTQTPRYLIKTRGQQVTLSCSPISGHRSVSWYQQTPGQGLQFLFEYFSETQRNKGNFPGRFSGRQFSNSRSEMNVSTLELGDSALYLCASSLRTGGHYEQYFGPGTRLTVT.

The chain uses TRBV14 and TRBJ2-7, with TRBD2 identical over 9 bases. Germline V gene data show CDR1 as SGHDN and CDR2 as FVKESK. V lost 5 bases to trimming and J lost 2 bases; unmatched junction nucleotides: 4. The CDR3 is made up of 14 amino acids. The CDR3 reads CASSGIAGAYEQYF. The CDR3 DNA reads as TGTGCCAGCAGCGGGATAGCGGGAGCCTACGAGCAGTACTTC.

The CDR3, as DNA: TGTGCCAGCAGCTTATTTCCTAGCGGGCCCGGGGAGCTGTTTTTT. Protein: CASSLFPSGPGELFF. The chain carries TRBV11-2 and TRBJ2-2; TRBD2 agrees at 8 bases. V was clipped by 2 bases and J by 6 bases; unmatched bases: 5. Per germline, CDR1 SGHAT and CDR2 FQNNGV. CDR3 length: 15 residues.

The genes are TRBV7-2 and TRBJ1-3; maybe TRBD1 (5 bases). Germline lookup yields CDR1 SGHTA and CDR2 FQGNSA. The germline V and J ends were trimmed by 2 bases and 3 bases, with 8 bases remaining between them. This CDR3 contains 14 residues. CDR3 region: CASSLRDVGNTIYF. The CDR3 DNA sequence: TGTGCCAGCAGCTTACGGGACGTTGGAAACACCATATATTTT.

This clone was picked up one time. Additional DNA sequences in this sample encode the identical CDR3. CDR3 protein: CASSEVWGQPQHF. The CDR3 bases are TGTGCCAGCAGTGAAGTTTGGGGTCAGCCCCAGCATTTT. The chain is built from TRBV6-1 and TRBJ1-5, with no clear D. Looked up from germline, CDR1 is MNHNS and CDR2 is SASEGT. This CDR3 is built from 13 residues. The ends were cut back, 1 base at V and 6 bases at J, with 7 bases in the middle.

The genes are TRBV7-2 and TRBJ2-1; 9 nucleotides match TRBD2. Germline V gives CDR1 SGHTA, CDR2 FQGNSA. The CDR3 is 17 residues long. The junction had 12 bases not matched to a gene; V was cut back by 1 base and J by 8 bases. The CDR3: CASSLVSGGRAGYEQFF. CDR3 bases: TGTGCCAGCAGCTTAGTATCGGGCGGGAGGGCCGGCTATGAGCAGTTCTTC.

V and J are TRBV19 and TRBJ2-2, with a weak D call TRBD2 (5 bases). CDR3 length: 14 amino acids. V was trimmed by 4 bases and J by 7 bases, leaving 13 bases between them. CDR1 is LNHDA and CDR2 is SQIVND in the germline V gene (reference sequence). CDR3 protein: CASSTTAAGGELFF. Written as DNA, the CDR3 is TGTGCCAGTAGTACTACGGCGGCGGGCGGGGAGCTGTTTTTT.

The chain employs TRBV10-1 and TRBJ2-5; the D is unclear. The V gene lost 6 bases and the J gene lost 3 bases, with 11 bases spanning the gap. CDR1 is WNHNN, CDR2 SYGVQD, per germline (reference sequence). This CDR3 has 13 amino acids. CDR3 nucleotides: TGCGCCAGCAGAAGGACCAGCGAAGAGACCCAGTACTTC. Its translation: CASRRTSEETQYF.

The rearrangement joins TRBV11-2 to TRBJ2-1; the match to TRBD2 covers 12 bases. Losses at the gene ends were 5 bases for V and 13 bases for J; bases not matched to a gene: 12. CDR1 and CDR2 from the germline V gene are SGHAT and FQNNGV. This CDR3 is built from 15 residues. CDR3 sequence reads: CASSKDPGTSGPQFF. The DNA of the CDR3 is TGTGCCAGCAGCAAAGACCCGGGGACTAGCGGGCCCCAGTTCTTC. The variable domain in full, with the rest retrieved from reference TRBV11-2 and TRBJ2-1, is EAGVAQSPRYKIIEKRQSVAFWCNPISGHATLYWYQQILGQGPKLLIQFQNNGVVDDSQLPKDRFSAERLKGVDSTLKIQPAKLEDSAVYLCASSKDPGTSGPQFFGPGTRLTVL.

J is TRBJ2-3 and V is TRBV4-3; no clear D gene. Germline loops: CDR1 LGHNA, CDR2 YSLEER. The CDR3 totals 13 residues. Trimming left V 2 bases short and J 0 bases short, with 3 bases between. This CDR3 reads CASSQRSTDTQYF. The CDR3 nucleotides are TGCGCCAGCAGCCAACGAAGCACAGATACGCAGTATTTT.

This clone was detected once. The CDR3 DNA follows: TGTGCCAGCGGGACAGGCGGGGAGCTGTTTTTT. Translation: CASGTGGELFF. The chain links TRBV7-3 to TRBJ2-2; TRBD1 matches 8 bases. Germline V gene data show CDR1 as SGHTA and CDR2 as FQGTGA. The CDR3 consists of 11 residues. V lost 8 bases and J lost 7; bases outside the gene matches: 0.